These 12 T cell receptor beta chains share one sample of origin, sequenced in a study of T cells in women clearing cervical HPV infection. Generated by immunoSEQ multiplex PCR, the TCRdb table keeps only in-frame clones and is missing some. This sample contains approximately 18,000 clones. The material sequenced was blood buffy coat. These receptor sequences come from a woman between 18 and 70 years old with a cervical HPV16 infection that either progressed to CIN3+ or cleared (not recorded which).

A word on this clone: The CDR3 goes on 3 residues after the read ends, and that part is filled in from the germline J gene. V is TRBV19 and J is TRBJ2-2; 7 bases agree with TRBD1. Germline CDR1 is LNHDA and CDR2 is SQIVND (reference sequence). CDR3 size: 15 residues. Germline trimming cut 6 bases from V and 1 base from J; bases unmatched to any gene: 5. CDR3 bases read: TGTGCCAGTAGGTCGACAGGGCAGAACACCGGGGAG. It specifies CASRSTGQNTGE. The whole CDR3 protein reads CASRSTGQNTGELFF.

With regard to this clone: Read sequence stops 3 residues before the CDR3 end, and the germline J gene provides the missing end. The chain links TRBV7-9 to TRBJ2-5; D is possibly TRBD2 (7 bases). Germline CDR1 reads SEHNR; CDR2 reads FQNEAQ (reference sequence). V gave up 2 bases and J gave up 5 bases, with 12 bases separating them. The CDR3 is 14 residues long. The covered CDR3 bases are TGTGCCAGCAGCTTATCAGGGAGGGGGGAGACC. The encoded protein is CASSLSGRGET. The full CDR3 protein is CASSLSGRGETQYF.

As regards this clone: The read ends 3 residues shy of where the CDR3 ends; the end is completed using the germline J gene. This chain uses TRBV4-1 with TRBJ2-5; TRBD2 agrees at 16 bases. CDR1 is MGHRA, CDR2 YSYEKL, per germline. Trimming cost V 4 bases and J 6 bases; bases outside gene matches: 5. CDR3 length: 16 residues. The CDR3 spells CASSLGLAGGPQTQYF. The CDR3 DNA, read in part, is TGCGCCAGCAGCCTGGGACTAGCGGGGGGGCCGCAGACC.

As for this clone: Read coverage stops 3 residues before the CDR3 terminus; the germline J gene supplies the remainder. The chain has TRBV20-1 and TRBJ2-3; TRBD1 might be the D (6 bases). Germline-derived CDR1 and CDR2 are DFQATT and SNEGSKA (reference sequence). The V end was cut by 3 bases, the J end by 1 base, with 11 bases between. This CDR3 comprises 14 residues. Incomplete CDR3 DNA: TGCAGTGCTAGTCACAGGGAAGGCACAGATACG. It encodes CSASHREGTDT. The entire CDR3 protein reads CSASHREGTDTQYF.

Notes on this clone: The CDR3 end lies 3 residues beyond the end of the read and is filled in from the germline J gene. The rearrangement joins TRBV30 to TRBJ1-2; weak D call: TRBD1 (5 bases). Germline loops: CDR1 GTSNPN, CDR2 SVGIG (reference sequence). The V and J ends lost 2 bases and 4 bases respectively, with 11 bases between them. The CDR3 covers 13 residues. CDR3 sequence: CAWSRGKGYGYTF. Partial CDR3 DNA: TGTGCCTGGAGTAGGGGTAAGGGCTATGGC.

Concerning this clone: The CDR3 is cut off 3 residues early in the read; its end comes from the germline J gene. The chain has TRBV19 and TRBJ1-2; the D is unclear. This CDR3 is 16 amino acids long. Germline V CDR1 and CDR2: LNHDA, SQIVND (reference sequence). The DNA read from the CDR3 is TGTGCCAGTAGTATAGACAACTCTTTCGGCGGGAATGAC. Its protein product is CASSIDNSFGGND. In full, the CDR3 is CASSIDNSFGGNDYTF.

Regarding this clone: The read falls 3 residues short of the CDR3 end, and the missing part is taken from the germline J gene. The chain combines TRBV7-2 with TRBJ2-3; D uncertain. Looked up from germline, CDR1 is SGHTA and CDR2 is FQGNSA. This CDR3 is built from 13 residues. The sequenced CDR3 bases are TGTGCCAGCAGCTTACACAGACAAGAGACG. Amino acid sequence: CASSLHRQET. The whole CDR3 sequence reads CASSLHRQETQYF.

On this clone itself: Read coverage stops 3 residues before the CDR3 terminus; the germline J gene supplies the remainder. The chain joins TRBV12-3 or TRBV12-4 to TRBJ2-3; 8 bases match TRBD2. The CDR3 contains 19 residues. The V segment lost 0 bases and the J segment 2 bases; nucleotides outside the gene matches: 13. CDR3 DNA (partial): TGTGCCAGCAGTTTAGCAGCCTTATCGGGGGGGGGACTCACAGATACG. Translation: CASSLAALSGGGLTDT. The CDR3, in full, reads CASSLAALSGGGLTDTQYF.

About this clone: The read comes to an end 3 residues before the CDR3 does, leaving the germline J gene to fill in the end. V usage is TRBV20-1 and J usage is TRBJ2-3, with D hard to call. This CDR3 spans 15 amino acids. Germline lookup yields CDR1 DFQATT and CDR2 SNEGSKA (reference sequence). V shed 7 bases and J shed 2 bases, with 19 bases lying between them. The sequenced CDR3 bases are TGCAGTGGATGGGCCGTCGGAGTAATCACAGATACG. Translated: CSGWAVGVITDT. The CDR3 in full is CSGWAVGVITDTQYF.

CDR3 protein: CASSDGTGGGANVLFF. The CDR3 bases that were read are TGTGCCAGCAGTGATGGGACAGGGGGAGGGGCCAACGTG. This rearrangement joins TRBV6-4 to TRBJ2-2; TRBD1 agrees at 11 bases. The read terminates 3 residues before the CDR3 end, so the remaining end is supplied by the germline J gene. In germline, CDR1 is MRHNA, CDR2 SNTAGT. The length of the CDR3 is 16 residues.

Worth noting for this clone: The read ends 3 residues shy of where the CDR3 ends; the end is completed using the germline J gene. This chain joins TRBV20-1 and TRBJ2-7; possible D gene TRBD1, 5 bases. CDR1 and CDR2 (germline): DFQATT, SNEGSKA (reference sequence). Trimming pared 3 bases from V and 3 bases from J, leaving 9 bases between. The CDR3 is 12 amino acids. CDR3 bases read: TGCAGTGCTAGGGACACCGGCTACGAG. Translation: CSARDTGYE. The entire CDR3 reads CSARDTGYEQYF.

Comments on this clone: The read stops 3 residues short of the end of the CDR3; the missing end is completed from the germline J gene. The rearrangement joins TRBV27 to TRBJ2-5; 8 bases are a match to TRBD1. Germline CDR1 is MNHEY and CDR2 is SMNVEV (reference sequence). With 1 base clipped from V and 5 bases from J, the junction kept 6 bases outside the gene matches. The CDR3 consists of 15 residues. CDR3 DNA (partial): TGTGCCAGCAGTTTATTGACAGGGGTCCCCGAGACC. It encodes CASSLLTGVPET. The CDR3 reads in full as CASSLLTGVPETQYF.